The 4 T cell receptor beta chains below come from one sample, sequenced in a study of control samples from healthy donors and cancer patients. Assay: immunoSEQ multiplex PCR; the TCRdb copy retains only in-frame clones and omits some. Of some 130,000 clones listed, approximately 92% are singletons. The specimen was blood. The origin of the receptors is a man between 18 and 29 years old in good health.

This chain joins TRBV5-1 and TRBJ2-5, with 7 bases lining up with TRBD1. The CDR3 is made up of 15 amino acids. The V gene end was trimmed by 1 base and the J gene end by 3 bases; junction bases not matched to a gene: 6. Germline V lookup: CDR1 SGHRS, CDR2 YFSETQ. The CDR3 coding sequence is TGCGCCAGCAGCTTGAGGTCAGACAGGGAAGAGACCCAGTACTTC. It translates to CASSLRSDREETQYF.

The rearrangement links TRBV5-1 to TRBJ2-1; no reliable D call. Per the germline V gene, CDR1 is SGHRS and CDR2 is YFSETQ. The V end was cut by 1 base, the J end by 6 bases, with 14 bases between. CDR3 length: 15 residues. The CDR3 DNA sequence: TGCGCCAGCAGCTTGATTGGATTCTCAGGCAATGAGCAGTTCTTC. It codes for CASSLIGFSGNEQFF.

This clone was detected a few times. The CDR3 region is CAISDVGTVRLGQYF. CDR3 bases: TGTGCCATCAGTGATGTGGGGACAGTAAGGTTGGGGCAGTACTTC. V gene TRBV10-3 combines with J gene TRBJ2-7; 7 nucleotides agree with TRBD1. V lost 3 bases to trimming and J lost 9 bases; unmatched junction nucleotides: 14. The germline V gene encodes CDR1 ENHRY and CDR2 SYGVKD. The CDR3 extends over 15 amino acids.

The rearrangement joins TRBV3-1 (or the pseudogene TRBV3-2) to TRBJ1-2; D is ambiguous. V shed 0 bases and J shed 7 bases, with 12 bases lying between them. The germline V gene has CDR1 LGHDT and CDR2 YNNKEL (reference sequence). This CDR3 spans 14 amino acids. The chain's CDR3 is CASSQEGGRFGYTF. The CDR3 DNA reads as TGTGCCAGCAGCCAAGAAGGAGGCAGGTTTGGCTACACCTTC.